The T cell receptor (beta chain) described here comes from a study of OX40 agonist ivuxolimab in advanced cancers. The sample holds one count of this clone. The CDR3 runs to 14 residues. V lost 3 bases to trimming and J lost 9 bases, with 18 bases between them. Germline values: CDR1 MNHGY, CDR2 SVAAGI. Clones were read by immunoSEQ multiplex PCR, and TCRdb kept only the in-frame ones, dropping some. The top ten clones hold around 9.2% of a sample with 15,000 to 20,000 clones, around 65% of them seen once. This material consisted of CD4+ or CD8+ T cells sorted from blood, taken in a trial of the OX40 agonist ivuxolimab. The TCR sequence derives from an adult with an advanced solid tumor such as melanoma, head and neck, liver or kidney cancer. The chain recombines TRBV6-9 with TRBJ2-7; TRBD1 is a possible D gene (6 bases). Here the CDR3 DNA reads TGTGCCAGCAGTTACTCGAATTCAGGGGTAATGCAGTACTTC. Protein product: CASSYSNSGVMQYF.